This T cell receptor beta chain was captured in a study of T-cell memory formation after mild COVID-19. Each CDR3 protein is one row after TCRdb ran MiXCR on the 5' RACE reads. The sample carries 58,000 or so distinct CDR3 sequences, 28% recorded once. V lost 6 bases to trimming and J lost 5 bases, with 10 bases between them. The CDR3 totals 13 residues. CDR1 is SGHNT, CDR2 YENEEA, per germline. The rearrangement links TRBV11-3 to TRBJ2-2; D is unresolved. The source is a man aged 18 to 29 who had mild COVID-19 (a few samples of this study predate the infection). Cell type and time point are not known. The sample taken for sequencing was PBMCs or a T cell subset sorted from them (not recorded which). The CDR3 bases are TGTGCCAGCAGGTCGGGCGATACCGGGGAGCTGTTTTTT. As protein: CASRSGDTGELFF.